One and the same sample provided the 21 T cell receptor beta chains below, sequenced in a study of neurological immune-mediated disorders. TCRdb redid the calling of the 5' RACE reads with MiXCR, one entry per CDR3 protein. The sample has approximately 50,000 distinct CDR3 sequences, roughly 3.8% seen once. The sequenced sample consisted of PBMCs. The receptors here all came from a man in his 60s with multiple sclerosis.

This clonotype was detected ten times or more. This chain connects TRBV7-2 to TRBJ2-3; the D gene is possibly TRBD2 (7 bases). Germline loops: CDR1 SGHTA, CDR2 FQGNSA. This CDR3 region has 15 residues. V lost 2 bases and J lost 3, with 12 bases in between. Here the CDR3 DNA reads TGTGCCAGCAGCTTACGGCGGGGGACAACAGATACGCAGTATTTT. Its translation is CASSLRRGTTDTQYF.

This clonotype has ten or more counts. CDR3 amino acids: CASSPRRASHTDTQYF. The CDR3 DNA sequence: TGTGCCAGCAGCCCCCGACGGGCTAGCCACACAGATACGCAGTATTTT. V gene TRBV6-5 combines with J gene TRBJ2-3, with D perhaps TRBD2 (5 bases). This CDR3 region has 16 residues. V gave up 6 bases and J gave up 2 bases, with 18 bases separating them. From germline, CDR1 is MNHEY and CDR2 SVGAGI.

This clonotype was seen ten or more times. A read error is possible here, since a much larger clone lies one base away. J is TRBJ1-5 and V is TRBV6-5, with 7 positions matching TRBD1. Germline assignment: CDR1 MNHEY and CDR2 SVGAGI. There are 15 residues in the CDR3. CDR3 in amino acids: CASSDARGGVQPQNF. DNA of the CDR3: TGTGCCAGCAGTGACGCGAGAGGGGGCGTTCAGCCCCAGAATTTT.

This clonotype was seen at least ten times. The chain joins TRBV7-8 to TRBJ1-4, with unresolved D. Germline assignment: CDR1 SGHVS and CDR2 FQNEAQ. The V end was cut by 5 bases, the J end by 2 bases, with 15 bases between. The CDR3 is made up of 16 amino acids. The CDR3 region has the DNA TGTGCCAGCAGCCCAAGAGGGAGGTCGACTAATGAAAAACTGTTTTTT. Amino acids: CASSPRGRSTNEKLFF. Together with reference TRBV7-8 and TRBJ1-4, the CDR3 gives the full variable domain: GAGVSQSPRYKVAKRGQDVALRCDPISGHVSLFWYQQALGQGPEFLTYFQNEAQLDKSGLPSDRFFAERPEGSVSTLKIQRTQQEDSAVYLCASSPRGRSTNEKLFFGSGTQLSVL.

The table lists this clonotype with many counts. The J gene is TRBJ1-2, the V gene TRBV15; 7 nucleotides match TRBD1. Germline V lookup: CDR1 LNHNV, CDR2 YYDKDF (reference sequence). The CDR3 covers 15 residues. The ends lost 2 bases at V and 8 bases at J; junction bases unmatched: 11. DNA of the CDR3: TGTGCCACCAGCAGACCGGAAGCAGGGGGTCACGGCTACACCTTC. It specifies CATSRPEAGGHGYTF. The full variable domain, its missing parts supplied by reference TRBV15 and TRBJ1-2, is DAMVIQNPRYQVTQFGKPVTLSCSQTLNHNVMYWYQQKSSQAPKLLFHYYDKDFNNEADTPDNFQSRRPNTSFCFLDIRSPGLGDTAMYLCATSRPEAGGHGYTFGSGTRLTVV.

This clonotype occurred a few times. The J gene is TRBJ1-1, the V gene TRBV18, with TRBD1 as a possible D gene (6 bases). CDR1 KGHSH and CDR2 LQKENI come from the germline V gene. The V end was cut by 1 base, the J end by 2 bases, with 17 bases between. This CDR3 has 17 amino acids. The CDR3 spells CASSPLQQGTLNTEAFF. The CDR3 DNA reads TGTGCCAGCTCACCACTTCAACAGGGTACCCTTAACACTGAAGCTTTCTTT.

This clonotype was found many times. The chain uses TRBV6-5 and TRBJ1-5; the D gene is possibly TRBD1 (5 bases). The germline CDR1 and CDR2 sequences are MNHEY and SVGAGI. The ends were cut back, 2 bases at V and 1 base at J, with 9 bases in the middle. The CDR3 runs to 15 residues. In DNA form, the CDR3 reads TGTGCCAGCAGTTACGAGGGACGAAGCAATCAGCCCCAGCATTTT. Protein sequence: CASSYEGRSNQPQHF.

The sample holds many counts of this clonotype. The chain has TRBV7-3 and TRBJ2-2; the D gene could be TRBD1 or TRBD2 (5 bases each). This CDR3 region has 14 residues. Germline CDR1 reads SGHTA; CDR2 reads FQGTGA. V lost 4 bases and J lost 5, with 11 bases in between. The CDR3 DNA reads TGTGCCAGCAGCTCCGGTTGGGGGACCGGGGAGCTGTTTTTT. Encoded protein: CASSSGWGTGELFF.

In this sample, this clonotype turned up many times. This chain connects TRBV20-1 to TRBJ1-5; the D gene is possibly TRBD1 (5 bases). Germline V gives CDR1 DFQATT, CDR2 SNEGSKA (reference sequence). Trimming took 0 bases from V and 5 from J, leaving 8 bases between them. The CDR3 is 13 amino acids. The CDR3 here is CSARDGAHQPQHF. CDR3 bases: TGCAGTGCTAGAGATGGGGCGCATCAGCCCCAGCATTTT.

This clonotype appeared a few times. The V gene is TRBV20-1, the J gene TRBJ2-1, with D perhaps given as TRBD1 or TRBD2 (5 bases each). The germline V gene has CDR1 DFQATT and CDR2 SNEGSKA (reference sequence). The CDR3 sequence is 14 residues long. V gave up 3 bases and J gave up 7 bases, with 16 bases separating them. The CDR3 DNA reads TGCAGTGCTAGCGAGGGAAAGGGGAATAATGAGCAGTTCTTC. As protein: CSASEGKGNNEQFF.

This clonotype was found many times. The chain couples TRBV5-1 to TRBJ2-1; D possibly corresponds to TRBD1 (6 bases). Germline CDR1 is SGHRS and CDR2 is YFSETQ. This CDR3 region has 13 residues. Trimming pared 4 bases from V and 7 bases from J, leaving 12 bases between. CDR3 bases: TGCGCCAGCAGCCACGAGGGGGTGAATGAGCAGTTCTTC. Amino acid sequence: CASSHEGVNEQFF.

This clonotype was picked up many times. The chain carries TRBV20-1 and TRBJ2-7; D is undetermined. The CDR3 has 14 amino acids. Trimming cost V 2 bases and J 5 bases, with 16 bases left between them. In germline, CDR1 is DFQATT, CDR2 SNEGSKA (reference sequence). The CDR3 DNA follows: TGCAGTGCTAGACTTCTCGGCCTAAGAGACGAGCAGTACTTC. Amino acids: CSARLLGLRDEQYF.

This clonotype was detected many times. The rearrangement uses TRBV24-1 and TRBJ2-3; the D gene could be TRBD1 or TRBD2 (5 bases each). The ends were cut back, 9 bases at V and 6 bases at J, with 21 bases in the middle. This CDR3 region has 15 residues. From germline, CDR1 is KGHDR and CDR2 SFDVKD. This chain's CDR3 is CATSPQGDPGDTQYF. CDR3 bases: TGTGCCACCTCACCGCAGGGAGACCCGGGGGATACGCAGTATTTT.

This clonotype has at least ten counts. This rearrangement joins TRBV7-2 to TRBJ2-7; 9 positions match TRBD2. The CDR3 contains 14 residues. CDR1 and CDR2 (germline): SGHTA, FQGNSA. Trimming at V came to 5 bases and at J to 3 bases, leaving 5 bases not matched to a gene. The CDR3 protein is CASSATSGNYEQYF. In DNA form, the CDR3 reads TGTGCCAGCAGCGCGACTAGCGGAAACTACGAGCAGTACTTC.

This clonotype was seen only a few times. V is TRBV27 and J is TRBJ2-6; D gene unclear. Between the trimmed V and J ends, which lost 5 bases and 0 bases, there was a span of 11 bases. This CDR3 spans 16 amino acids. The V gene's germline CDR1 is MNHEY and CDR2 SMNVEV (reference sequence). CDR3 coding DNA: TGTGCCAGCAGTCCGAGCGCGCTCTCTGGGGCCAACGTCCTGACTTTC. It specifies CASSPSALSGANVLTF.

This clonotype showed up many times. The gene calls are TRBV29-1 and TRBJ2-7, with D tentatively TRBD1 or TRBD2 (5 bases each). This CDR3 comprises 12 residues. Trimming took 4 bases from V and 3 from J, leaving 10 bases between them. Per germline, CDR1 SQVTM and CDR2 ANQGSEA. Here the CDR3 reads CSVGGTVYEQYF. For the CDR3, the DNA is TGCAGCGTTGGGGGGACGGTCTACGAGCAGTACTTC.

This clonotype was counted many times. V usage is TRBV20-1 and J usage is TRBJ1-4, with 9 bases that match TRBD1. Trimming removed 2 bases from V and 7 bases from J; junction bases left unmatched: 11. CDR1 and CDR2 (germline): DFQATT, SNEGSKA (reference sequence). The CDR3 runs 16 residues. In DNA form, the CDR3 reads TGCAGTGCTAGACCCAGACGAGGGACAGGGACTGAAAAACTGTTTTTT. Protein: CSARPRRGTGTEKLFF.

In this sample, this clonotype turned up a few times. J is TRBJ2-7 and V is TRBV5-1; D perhaps matches TRBD2 (5 bases). This CDR3 comprises 15 residues. V lost 5 bases and J 6 bases, leaving 21 bases between the germline ends. Per germline, CDR1 SGHRS and CDR2 YFSETQ. The CDR3 protein is CASRPGLGMSGEQYF. CDR3 bases: TGCGCCAGCAGACCGGGTCTCGGGATGTCCGGCGAGCAGTACTTC. The full variable domain, rest sourced from reference TRBV5-1 and TRBJ2-7, is KAGVTQTPRYLIKTRGQQVTLSCSPISGHRSVSWYQQTPGQGLQFLFEYFSETQRNKGNFPGRFSGRQFSNSRSEMNVSTLELGDSALYLCASRPGLGMSGEQYFGPGTRLTVT.

This clonotype was detected ten times or more. CDR3 DNA sequence: TGTGCCAGCAGTTTAGACAGGCCAGGGGATTCACCCCTCCACTTT. Its translation is CASSLDRPGDSPLHF. The V call is TRBV27, the J call TRBJ1-6, with D possibly being TRBD1 (6 bases). With 2 bases removed from V and 8 bases from J, the gap between germline ends came to 13 bases. In germline, CDR1 is MNHEY, CDR2 SMNVEV (reference sequence). The length of the CDR3 is 15 residues.

The table lists this clonotype with a few counts. J is TRBJ2-7 and V is TRBV20-1, with 7 bases lining up with TRBD1. The trim removed 6 bases at V and 5 bases at J, leaving 7 bases unmatched. There are 12 residues in the CDR3. Per the germline V gene, CDR1 is DFQATT and CDR2 is SNEGSKA (reference sequence). The CDR3 nucleotides read TGCAGTGCCACCGACAGGGACAACGAGCAGTACTTC. This gives the protein CSATDRDNEQYF.

This clonotype was detected ten times or more. V is TRBV20-1 and J is TRBJ2-2, with D tentatively TRBD1 or TRBD2 (6 bases each). With 1 base removed from V and 4 bases from J, the gap between germline ends came to 16 bases. The CDR3 length is 16 residues. In germline, CDR1 is DFQATT, CDR2 SNEGSKA (reference sequence). CDR3 sequence: CSARVGGKGSTGELFF. In DNA form, the CDR3 reads TGCAGTGCTAGAGTAGGGGGGAAGGGAAGCACCGGGGAGCTGTTTTTT.